The 22 T cell receptor beta chains below were found in one sample sequenced in a study of beta chain features in type 1 diabetes. Every isolated RNA sample was fully reverse transcribed, so sequencing captured expressed TCRB transcripts. Generated by immunoSEQ multiplex PCR, the TCRdb table keeps only in-frame clones and is missing some. The sample holds just over 150,000 clones, 8.5% to 14% seen once. The material sequenced was central memory CD4+ T cells from blood. All receptors derive from a man aged 18 to 29 in good health.

Concerning this clone: The junction does not match germline at one end; this may be a read error. The chain has TRBV10-3 and TRBJ2-2; D might be TRBD2 (7 bases). Germline V CDR1 and CDR2: ENHRY, SYGVKD. This CDR3 is built from 17 residues. CDR3 sequence reads: CASNIRGGAGNSGELFF. The CDR3 coding sequence is TGTGCCAGCAACATCAGGGGTGGAGCGGGAAACAGCGGGGAGCTGTTTTTT.

The V call is TRBV9, the J call TRBJ1-4; TRBD1 agrees at 7 bases. The CDR3 has 15 residues. The V gene's germline CDR1 is SGDLS and CDR2 YYNGEE. V lost 4 bases, J lost 3 bases, and 6 bases stayed unmatched. Written as DNA, the CDR3 is TGTGCCAGCAGCAGGGAGGGGGCGGCTAATGAAAAACTGTTTTTT. Protein: CASSREGAANEKLFF.

The V and J genes are TRBV5-1 and TRBJ2-7; TRBD1 is a possible D gene (6 bases). The CDR3 is made up of 15 amino acids. V was pared by 3 bases and J by 5 bases, with 18 bases between. Germline V CDR1 and CDR2: SGHRS, YFSETQ. The CDR3 is CASSSDSGKVHEQYF. The CDR3 DNA is TGCGCCAGCAGCTCGGACAGTGGGAAGGTCCACGAGCAGTACTTC.

The chain couples TRBV5-1 to TRBJ1-1; D is undetermined. The V and J ends lost 0 bases and 2 bases respectively, with 11 bases between them. The V gene's germline CDR1 is SGHRS and CDR2 YFSETQ. This CDR3 contains 15 residues. CDR3 protein: CASSLAGQVNTEAFF. DNA of the CDR3: TGCGCCAGCAGCTTGGCCGGGCAGGTAAACACTGAAGCTTTCTTT.

J is TRBJ1-1 and V is TRBV7-2, with TRBD1 matching 8 bases. The germline V gene encodes CDR1 SGHTA and CDR2 FQGNSA. The CDR3 runs to 16 residues. With 4 bases clipped from V and 4 bases from J, the junction kept 11 bases outside the gene matches. The CDR3 reads CASSSRSAGGSTEAFF. In nucleotides, the CDR3 is TGTGCCAGCAGCTCCAGGTCGGCAGGGGGCAGCACTGAAGCTTTCTTT.

The V gene is TRBV7-2, the J gene TRBJ2-1; 8 bases map to TRBD1. The germline gives CDR1 SGHTA, CDR2 FQGNSA. The CDR3 loop spans 15 amino acids. Losses at the gene ends were 2 bases for V and 4 bases for J; bases not matched to a gene: 4. The CDR3 nucleotides read TGTGCCAGCAGCTTAATGAGGACAGGGTACAATGAGCAGTTCTTC. Translated: CASSLMRTGYNEQFF.

The chain couples TRBV10-2 to TRBJ2-7; weak D call: TRBD2 (5 bases). The V and J ends lost 7 bases and 4 bases respectively, with 14 bases between them. The CDR3 spans 13 residues. The V gene's germline CDR1 is WSHSY and CDR2 SAAADI. CDR3 DNA: TGCGCCAGCACCACTCTCGGGAATTACGAGCAGTACTTC. Residues: CASTTLGNYEQYF.

This clone occurred a few times. The gene calls are TRBV15 and TRBJ2-7; D is possibly TRBD2 (6 bases). The V end was cut by 3 bases, the J end by 2 bases, with 14 bases between. Germline V lookup: CDR1 LNHNV, CDR2 YYDKDF (reference sequence). The CDR3 is made up of 15 amino acids. CDR3 protein: CATSRTREPTYEQYF. Here the CDR3 DNA reads TGTGCCACCAGCAGGACCCGGGAGCCTACCTACGAGCAGTACTTC.

This clone was found a few times. The genes are TRBV14 and TRBJ2-3; the match to TRBD2 covers 8 bases. The V and J ends lost 5 bases and 3 bases, in that order; junction bases with no gene match: 7. Germline CDR1 and CDR2: SGHDN and FVKESK. The CDR3 is made up of 15 amino acids. In DNA, the CDR3 is TGTGCCAGCAGCACTCGGACTAGCCGGACAGATACGCAGTATTTT. Its translation: CASSTRTSRTDTQYF.

As to this clone: Germline is not matched at one junction end, which may reflect a read error. J is TRBJ2-5 and V is TRBV7-7, with D maybe TRBD1 (6 bases). Germline assignment: CDR1 SSHAT and CDR2 FNYEAQ (reference sequence). The CDR3 is 17 residues long. The CDR3 loop is CASSPLGPPGAPETQYF. CDR3 nucleotides: TGTGCTAGCAGCCCCCTCGGACCCCCAGGGGCGCCAGAGACCCAGTACTTC.

The table lists this clone with a few counts. The rearrangement links TRBV19 to TRBJ2-4; D gene ambiguous. The CDR3 runs 16 residues. Germline V gene data show CDR1 as LNHDA and CDR2 as SQIVND (reference sequence). Trimming took 3 bases from V and 0 from J, leaving 12 bases between them. The CDR3 loop is CASSIVGLSAKNIQYF. For the CDR3, the DNA is TGTGCCAGTAGTATTGTGGGCTTGTCAGCCAAAAACATTCAGTACTTC.

The CDR3 reads CASSWGGQGNYTF. The CDR3 DNA reads as TGTGCCAGCAGCTGGGGAGGACAGGGTAACTACACCTTC. The chain carries TRBV5-4 and TRBJ1-2, with 8 bases aligning to TRBD1. CDR1 and CDR2 from the germline V gene are SGHNT and YYREEE (reference sequence). This CDR3 contains 13 residues. Trimming took 3 bases from V and 10 from J; bases not matched to a gene: 8.

This clone was seen a handful of times. V gene TRBV7-3 combines with J gene TRBJ1-2; D unclear. Germline V gene sequence: CDR1 SGHTA, CDR2 FQGTGA. Trimming took off 2 bases at V and 4 bases at J, with 5 bases between the two ends. This CDR3 is built from 12 residues. The CDR3: CASSLAGYGYTF. The CDR3 bases are TGTGCCAGCAGCTTAGCGGGCTATGGCTACACCTTC.

CDR3 in DNA: TGTGCCAGTAGGCCAGGGAGCGGGGCCAACGTCCTGACTTTC. It encodes CASRPGSGANVLTF. This chain uses TRBV19 with TRBJ2-6, with D tentatively TRBD1 or TRBD2 (5 bases each). The CDR3 consists of 14 residues. Germline CDR1 is LNHDA and CDR2 is SQIVND (reference sequence). V lost 6 bases and J 4 bases, leaving 10 bases between the germline ends.

J is TRBJ2-2 and V is TRBV7-7; no clear D. This CDR3 comprises 12 residues. Trimming pared 5 bases from V and 6 bases from J, leaving 7 bases between. CDR1 is SSHAT and CDR2 is FNYEAQ in the germline V gene (reference sequence). In DNA, the CDR3 is TGTGCCAGCAGCCGCTACCCCGGGGAGCTGTTTTTT. It is translated as CASSRYPGELFF.

The sample holds a few counts of this clone. The genes are TRBV19 and TRBJ2-1; 7 bases line up with TRBD1. CDR1 is LNHDA and CDR2 is SQIVND in the germline V gene (reference sequence). With V trimmed by 7 bases and J by 4 bases, 10 bases remained unmatched. CDR3 size: 15 residues. The CDR3 DNA sequence: TGTGCCAGTACCAAGGGGGACAGACTTTACAATGAGCAGTTCTTC. The encoded protein is CASTKGDRLYNEQFF.

V gene TRBV25-1 combines with J gene TRBJ2-1; TRBD2 aligns across 14 bases. The CDR3 covers 18 residues. The germline V gene has CDR1 MGHDK and CDR2 SYGVNS. The trim removed 4 bases at V and 0 bases at J, leaving 5 bases unmatched. The CDR3 DNA reads TGTGCCAGCAGTGCCGGGACTAGCGGGGGAAGCTCCTACAATGAGCAGTTCTTC. Protein product: CASSAGTSGGSSYNEQFF.

The rearrangement uses TRBV5-1 and TRBJ2-7; perhaps TRBD1 as D (6 bases). V dropped 5 bases and J dropped 3 bases, with 15 bases sitting between them. The length of the CDR3 is 14 residues. CDR1 and CDR2 (germline): SGHRS, YFSETQ. The CDR3, as DNA: TGCGCCAGCAGAAGATCAGGGGCCCACTACGAGCAGTACTTC. Residues: CASRRSGAHYEQYF.

The chain joins TRBV5-4 to TRBJ2-3; 9 bases map to TRBD2. J gave up 1 base and V 0 bases, and 0 bases lay outside the gene matches. This CDR3 has 15 residues. Looked up from germline, CDR1 is SGHNT and CDR2 is YYREEE (reference sequence). The CDR3 sequence: CASSLGGGGTDTQYF. CDR3 bases: TGTGCCAGCAGCTTGGGCGGGGGGGGCACAGATACGCAGTATTTT.

This chain joins TRBV29-1 and TRBJ2-3; D may be TRBD1 or TRBD2 (5 bases each). The V end was cut by 6 bases, the J end by 7 bases, with 20 bases between. Per the germline V gene, CDR1 is SQVTM and CDR2 is ANQGSEA. The CDR3 spans 14 residues. In DNA, the CDR3 is TGCAGCGTCCGCCCGGGGCTAGAGTCAAATACGCAGTATTTT. The encoded protein is CSVRPGLESNTQYF.

The V call is TRBV23-1, the J call TRBJ1-1; TRBD1 is a possible D gene (6 bases). TRBV23-1 is an ORF for which the function is uncertain. This CDR3 spans 14 amino acids. The germline V and J ends were trimmed by 3 bases and 7 bases, with 15 bases remaining between them. The CDR3 DNA reads as TGCGCCAGCAGTCACCGAGACAGGTCGAGTGAAGCTTTCTTT. Amino acid sequence: CASSHRDRSSEAFF.

This clone appeared a few times. The chain joins TRBV9 to TRBJ2-3; possible D gene TRBD2, 7 bases. This CDR3 is 16 amino acids long. V dropped 3 bases and J dropped 1 base, with 15 bases sitting between them. Per the germline V gene, CDR1 is SGDLS and CDR2 is YYNGEE. Here the CDR3 DNA reads TGTGCCAGCAGCGCCTCGGGGGGCGTTGGCACAGATACGCAGTATTTT. Encoded protein: CASSASGGVGTDTQYF.